Below, 21 T cell receptor beta chains from the same sample are listed, as sequenced in a study of cytomegalovirus exposure and HLA in healthy donors. A multiplex PCR was run with 60 Vbeta primers and 13 Jbeta primers. Repertoires were generated with immunoSEQ multiplex PCR, while TCRdb's copy carries only in-frame clones and drops some. Here the sample spans about 190,000 clones, approximately 85% being singletons. The sequenced sample was PBMCs. The receptors derive from a woman between 18 and 29 years old in good health and CMV-seronegative.

CDR3 in amino acids: CASSSDRLYGYTF. DNA for the CDR3: TGTGCCAGCAGTTCGGACAGGTTGTATGGCTACACCTTC. This sequence joins TRBV2 and TRBJ1-2; TRBD1 aligns across 7 bases. The CDR3 is 13 amino acids. Germline V lookup: CDR1 SNHLY, CDR2 FYNNEI. After removal of 5 bases from V and 5 bases from J, the junction contained 5 bases not matched to a gene.

Comment on this clone: This sample also contains other DNA sequences that code for the same CDR3. This sequence joins TRBV19 and TRBJ2-1; D is perhaps TRBD1 (5 bases). Deletions cut 3 bases from V and 0 bases from J, with 9 bases between. The CDR3 is 15 residues long. Per the germline V gene, CDR1 is LNHDA and CDR2 is SQIVND (reference sequence). The CDR3, as DNA: TGTGCCAGTAGTATGGGGCAAAGCTCCTACAATGAGCAGTTCTTC. Protein product: CASSMGQSSYNEQFF.

The V call is TRBV5-5, the J call TRBJ1-5; no reliable D call. Germline values: CDR1 SGHKS, CDR2 YYEKEE (reference sequence). With 0 bases removed from V and 6 bases from J, the gap between germline ends came to 10 bases. This CDR3 contains 14 residues. CDR3 nucleotide sequence: TGTGCCAGCAGCTTGGGGCTCTCTGGTCAGCCCCAGCATTTT. Its translation: CASSLGLSGQPQHF.

The chain has TRBV18 and TRBJ2-2; 7 bases match TRBD1. Germline CDR1 and CDR2: KGHSH and LQKENI. V trimming: 10 bases; J trimming: 0 bases; junction bases outside the gene matches: 5. This CDR3 spans 14 amino acids. CDR3: CATSGTANTGELFF. CDR3 DNA: TGTGCCACCTCCGGGACAGCGAACACCGGGGAGCTGTTTTTT.

The V gene is TRBV7-9, the J gene TRBJ2-1; the match to TRBD2 covers 11 bases. This CDR3 has 14 residues. V trimming: 5 bases; J trimming: 9 bases; junction bases outside the gene matches: 6. Per the germline V gene, CDR1 is SEHNR and CDR2 is FQNEAQ (reference sequence). The CDR3 is CASSPLAGVAEQFF. CDR3 DNA sequence: TGTGCCAGCAGCCCACTAGCGGGAGTGGCTGAGCAGTTCTTC. Complete variable domain (other parts from reference TRBV7-9 and TRBJ2-1): DTGVSQNPRHKITKRGQNVTFRCDPISEHNRLYWYRQTLGQGPEFLTYFQNEAQLEKSRLLSDRFSAERPKGSFSTLEIQRTEQGDSAMYLCASSPLAGVAEQFFGPGTRLTVL.

The chain is built from TRBV5-1 and TRBJ2-5, with 12 bases identical to TRBD1. The CDR3 is 15 amino acids. The V segment lost 4 bases and the J segment 4 bases; nucleotides outside the gene matches: 5. Germline V gene data show CDR1 as SGHRS and CDR2 as YFSETQ. CDR3 in amino acids: CASSGGTGGIETQYF. As DNA, the CDR3 is TGCGCCAGCAGCGGCGGGACAGGGGGCATAGAGACCCAGTACTTC.

The V and J genes are TRBV5-1 and TRBJ2-2; weak D call: TRBD2 (6 bases). CDR1 and CDR2 (germline): SGHRS, YFSETQ. The CDR3 contains 15 residues. Trimming took off 0 bases at V and 4 bases at J, with 10 bases between the two ends. CDR3 loop: CASSLVPEGTGELFF. CDR3 DNA: TGCGCCAGCAGCTTGGTCCCGGAGGGCACCGGGGAGCTGTTTTTT.

J is TRBJ2-2 and V is TRBV29-1; 8 bases align to TRBD1. Germline V CDR1 and CDR2: SQVTM, ANQGSEA. The CDR3 extends over 15 amino acids. Germline trimming cut 6 bases from V and 4 bases from J; bases unmatched to any gene: 10. CDR3 sequence reads: CSVVPGQEGTGELFF. The DNA of the CDR3 is TGCAGCGTGGTACCGGGACAGGAGGGCACCGGGGAGCTGTTTTTT.

V usage is TRBV19 and J usage is TRBJ2-7; a weak D match, TRBD2 (5 bases). Germline CDR1 reads LNHDA; CDR2 reads SQIVND (reference sequence). Trimming stripped 5 bases from V and 6 bases from J, with 20 bases between. The CDR3 spans 15 residues. This chain's CDR3 is CASSEGGPPFGEQYF. The CDR3 DNA sequence: TGTGCCAGTAGTGAAGGCGGGCCACCGTTCGGCGAGCAGTACTTC.

This rearrangement joins TRBV29-1 to TRBJ2-3; a possible D gene is TRBD2 (5 bases). Germline CDR1 SQVTM, CDR2 ANQGSEA. CDR3 length equals 13 residues. Trimming removed 0 bases at V and 8 bases at J, with 12 bases between. The CDR3 protein is CSVEDGGSGTQYF. The CDR3, as DNA: TGCAGCGTTGAAGATGGAGGTTCCGGTACGCAGTATTTT.

The chain recombines TRBV19 with TRBJ2-6; tentative D call: TRBD1 (6 bases). This CDR3 comprises 15 residues. The V gene's germline CDR1 is LNHDA and CDR2 SQIVND (reference sequence). V shed 5 bases and J shed 0 bases, with 8 bases lying between them. The CDR3 coding sequence is TGTGCCAGTAGTGGACAGTTCTCTGGGGCCAACGTCCTGACTTTC. Its protein product is CASSGQFSGANVLTF.

The rearrangement joins TRBV13 to TRBJ1-4; 7 bases match TRBD1. CDR3 size: 17 residues. The trim removed 5 bases at V and 0 bases at J, leaving 9 bases unmatched. The germline V gene has CDR1 PRHDT and CDR2 FYEKMQ (reference sequence). The CDR3 here is CASSVRQGTATNEKLFF. CDR3 coding DNA: TGTGCCAGCAGCGTACGACAGGGAACCGCAACTAATGAAAAACTGTTTTTT. Combining the CDR3 with reference TRBV13 and TRBJ1-4 gives the whole variable domain AAGVIQSPRHLIKEKRETATLKCYPIPRHDTVYWYQQGPGQDPQFLISFYEKMQSDKGSIPDRFSAQQFSDYHSELNMSSLELGDSALYFCASSVRQGTATNEKLFFGSGTQLSVL.

The genes are TRBV14 and TRBJ2-2, with 13 bases that match TRBD2. V shed 4 bases and J 6 bases; nucleotides not matched to a gene: 11. The germline V gene has CDR1 SGHDN and CDR2 FVKESK. This CDR3 region has 18 residues. The CDR3 DNA is TGTGCCAGCAGCCCCTTTGAACTAGCGGGAGGGCCCGCCGGGGAGCTGTTTTTT. Translating gives CASSPFELAGGPAGELFF.

This chain links TRBV5-1 with TRBJ2-1; 9 bases align to TRBD1. The CDR3 covers 13 residues. With V trimmed by 3 bases and J by 6 bases, 1 base remained unmatched. The germline gives CDR1 SGHRS, CDR2 YFSETQ. CDR3: CASSWDRANEQFF. The DNA of the CDR3 is TGCGCCAGCAGCTGGGACAGGGCCAATGAGCAGTTCTTC.

This clone was recorded only once. The J gene is TRBJ1-1, the V gene TRBV9; D not resolved. The CDR3 has 15 amino acids. Trimming took off 0 bases at V and 2 bases at J, with 11 bases between the two ends. Germline CDR1 reads SGDLS; CDR2 reads YYNGEE. CDR3 sequence reads: CASSVGLGKNTEAFF. Here the CDR3 DNA reads TGTGCCAGCAGCGTAGGTCTAGGAAAAAACACTGAAGCTTTCTTT.

CDR3 DNA sequence: TGTGCCAGCACCACCGGACTAGCGGGGGCCCCGAGGGCAGAGCAGTACTTC. This encodes CASTTGLAGAPRAEQYF. The chain combines TRBV11-2 with TRBJ2-7; 13 bases agree with TRBD2. Germline-derived CDR1 and CDR2 are SGHAT and FQNNGV. The CDR3 contains 17 residues. V lost 7 bases, J lost 7 bases, and 16 bases stayed unmatched.

The chain uses TRBV7-3 and TRBJ2-3; D perhaps matches TRBD2 (6 bases). The CDR3 covers 14 residues. The germline V gene has CDR1 SGHTA and CDR2 FQGTGA. V was shortened by 3 bases and J by 2 bases, with 9 bases between the two germline ends. In DNA form, the CDR3 reads TGTGCCAGCAGCTTTCGGGACTTCACAGATACGCAGTATTTT. Its translation: CASSFRDFTDTQYF.

This sequence joins TRBV4-1 and TRBJ2-1; 10 bases are shared with TRBD2. Germline loops: CDR1 MGHRA, CDR2 YSYEKL. V lost 3 bases to trimming and J lost 7 bases; unmatched junction nucleotides: 9. The CDR3 covers 16 residues. CDR3 residues: CASSHGLAGVLNEQFF. The CDR3 nucleotides are TGCGCCAGCAGCCACGGGCTAGCGGGGGTTCTAAATGAGCAGTTCTTC.

The J gene is TRBJ1-4, the V gene TRBV7-8; D ambiguous. The germline V gene encodes CDR1 SGHVS and CDR2 FQNEAQ. This CDR3 region has 15 residues. Trimming took off 5 bases at V and 7 bases at J, with 17 bases between the two ends. In DNA, the CDR3 is TGTGCCAGCAGCCCCAAGCAGGTCGGGATTGAAAAACTGTTTTTT. Encoded protein: CASSPKQVGIEKLFF.

This chain uses TRBV7-2 with TRBJ1-2; D is uncertain. The CDR3 sequence is 15 residues long. The germline CDR1 and CDR2 sequences are SGHTA and FQGNSA. V was trimmed by 6 bases and J by 6 bases, leaving 20 bases between them. CDR3 sequence (DNA): TGTGCCAGCAGACCTTTGAGCGTCGGAGGACATGGCTACACCTTC. Its protein is CASRPLSVGGHGYTF.

The rearrangement links TRBV13 to TRBJ1-1; a possible D gene is TRBD1 (6 bases). Germline values: CDR1 PRHDT, CDR2 FYEKMQ (reference sequence). The CDR3 is made up of 16 amino acids. Trimming removed 3 bases from V and 3 bases from J, with 17 bases in between. The DNA for the CDR3 is TGTGCCAGCAGCTTTATCGACAGGACGGAGGACACTGAAGCTTTCTTT. Protein sequence: CASSFIDRTEDTEAFF. Full variable domain (outside the CDR3, taken from reference TRBV13 and TRBJ1-1): AAGVIQSPRHLIKEKRETATLKCYPIPRHDTVYWYQQGPGQDPQFLISFYEKMQSDKGSIPDRFSAQQFSDYHSELNMSSLELGDSALYFCASSFIDRTEDTEAFFGQGTRLTVV.